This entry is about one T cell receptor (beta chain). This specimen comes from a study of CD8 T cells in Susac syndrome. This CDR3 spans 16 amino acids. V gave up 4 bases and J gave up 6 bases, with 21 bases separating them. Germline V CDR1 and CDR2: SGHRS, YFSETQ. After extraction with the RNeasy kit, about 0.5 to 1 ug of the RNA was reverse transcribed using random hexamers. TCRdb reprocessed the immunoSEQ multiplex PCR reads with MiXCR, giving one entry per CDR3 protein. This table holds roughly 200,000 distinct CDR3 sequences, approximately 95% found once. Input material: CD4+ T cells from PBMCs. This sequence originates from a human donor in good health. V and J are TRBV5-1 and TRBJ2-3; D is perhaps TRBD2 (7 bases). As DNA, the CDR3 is TGCGCCAGCAGCCAAACGGCCCGCGGGGGCCCGGATACGCAGTATTTT. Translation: CASSQTARGGPDTQYF.